One TCR beta chain is described in this entry. The antigen is undetermined. This CDR3 contains 19 residues. CDR1 SGDLS and CDR2 YYNGEE come from the germline V gene. V dropped 0 bases and J dropped 7; count of bases not matched to a gene: 17. Brentuximab vedotin exposure varied among the patients, all of whom had relapsed after autologous stem cell transplantation. The best responses consisted of complete response, partial response or progressive disease. This sample was taken from a study of PD-1 blockade in classical Hodgkin lymphoma. Notes on the study in general: The diversity seen at baseline in complete responders resembled that of newly diagnosed patients. At baseline, newly diagnosed patients reportedly showed less TCR diversity than healthy donors.

Some clones are missing from TCRdb's copy, which holds only in-frame ones; the method was immunoSEQ multiplex PCR. This repertoire shows more than 30,000 clones, almost 90% found once; its top ten account for 7.7%. The sequence was obtained from a human donor with classical Hodgkin lymphoma. The gene calls are TRBV9 and TRBJ2-1; the match to TRBD2 covers 9 bases. Sequencing used peripheral blood mononuclear cells (PBMCs), obtained before the second cycle of nivolumab. The CDR3 sequence: CASSVERQGVVAGENEQFF. As DNA, the CDR3 is TGTGCCAGCAGCGTAGAGAGACAGGGTGTCGTAGCGGGAGAAAATGAGCAGTTCTTC. Variable domain in full (rest from reference TRBV9 and TRBJ2-1): DSGVTQTPKHLITATGQRVTLRCSPRSGDLSVYWYQQSLDQGLQFLIQYYNGEERAKGNILERFSAQQFPDLHSELNLSSLELGDSALYFCASSVERQGVVAGENEQFFGPGTRLTVL.